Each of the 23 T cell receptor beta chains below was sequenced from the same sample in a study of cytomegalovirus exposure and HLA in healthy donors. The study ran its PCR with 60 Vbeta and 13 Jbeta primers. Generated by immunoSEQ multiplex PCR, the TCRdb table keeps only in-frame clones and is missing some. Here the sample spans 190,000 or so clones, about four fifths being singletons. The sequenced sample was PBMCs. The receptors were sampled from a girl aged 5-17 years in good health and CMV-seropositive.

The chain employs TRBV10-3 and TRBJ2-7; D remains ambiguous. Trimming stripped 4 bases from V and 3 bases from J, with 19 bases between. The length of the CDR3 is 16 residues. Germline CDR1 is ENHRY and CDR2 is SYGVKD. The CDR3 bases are TGTGCCATCAGTGGGCCCTCAGGCGCGAAAAACTACGAGCAGTACTTC. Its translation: CAISGPSGAKNYEQYF.

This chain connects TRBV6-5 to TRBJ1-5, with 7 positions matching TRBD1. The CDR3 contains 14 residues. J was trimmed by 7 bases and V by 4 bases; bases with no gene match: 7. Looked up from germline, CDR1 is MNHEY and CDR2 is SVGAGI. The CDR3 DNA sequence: TGTGCCAGCAGTTCCCAGGGGGGAGGACAGCCCCAGCATTTT. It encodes CASSSQGGGQPQHF.

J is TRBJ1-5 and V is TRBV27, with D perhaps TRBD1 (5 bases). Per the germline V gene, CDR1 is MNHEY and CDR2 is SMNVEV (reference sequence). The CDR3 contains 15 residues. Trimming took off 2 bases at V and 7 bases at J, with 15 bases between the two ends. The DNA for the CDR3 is TGTGCCAGCAGTTTAGAGGGGTCGGGGAGGCAGCCCCAGCATTTT. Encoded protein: CASSLEGSGRQPQHF.

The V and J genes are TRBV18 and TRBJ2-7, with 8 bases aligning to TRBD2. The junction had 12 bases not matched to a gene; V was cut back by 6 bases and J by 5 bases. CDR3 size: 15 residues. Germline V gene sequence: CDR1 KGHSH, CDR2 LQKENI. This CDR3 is CASSSGRERSHEQYF. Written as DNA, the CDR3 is TGTGCCAGCTCGTCCGGGAGGGAACGTAGCCACGAGCAGTACTTC.

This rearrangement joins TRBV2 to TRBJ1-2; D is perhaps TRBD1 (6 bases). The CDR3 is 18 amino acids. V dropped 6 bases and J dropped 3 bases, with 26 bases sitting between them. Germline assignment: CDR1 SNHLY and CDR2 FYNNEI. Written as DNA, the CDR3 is TGTGCCAGCAGGTTTCTTTTTGCTAACAGGGCCCCTGACTATGGCTACACCTTC. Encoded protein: CASRFLFANRAPDYGYTF.

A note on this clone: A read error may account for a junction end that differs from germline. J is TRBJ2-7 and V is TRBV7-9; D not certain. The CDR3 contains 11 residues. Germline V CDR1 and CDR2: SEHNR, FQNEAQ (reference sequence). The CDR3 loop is CSSSSFYEQYF. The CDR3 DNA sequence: TGTTCCAGCAGCTCCTTCTACGAGCAGTACTTC.

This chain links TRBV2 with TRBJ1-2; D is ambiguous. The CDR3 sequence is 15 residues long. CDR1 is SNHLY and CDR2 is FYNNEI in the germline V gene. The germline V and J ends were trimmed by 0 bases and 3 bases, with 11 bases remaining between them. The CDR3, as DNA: TGTGCCAGCAGTGAAGCGGTCCAGCGGGACTATGGCTACACCTTC. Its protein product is CASSEAVQRDYGYTF.

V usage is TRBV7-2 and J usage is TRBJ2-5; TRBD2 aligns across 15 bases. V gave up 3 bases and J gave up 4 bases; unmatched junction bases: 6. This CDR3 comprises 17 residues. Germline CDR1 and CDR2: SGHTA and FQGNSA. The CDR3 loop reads CASSLTGLAGGPETQYF. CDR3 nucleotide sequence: TGTGCCAGCAGCTTGACGGGACTAGCGGGGGGACCAGAGACCCAGTACTTC.

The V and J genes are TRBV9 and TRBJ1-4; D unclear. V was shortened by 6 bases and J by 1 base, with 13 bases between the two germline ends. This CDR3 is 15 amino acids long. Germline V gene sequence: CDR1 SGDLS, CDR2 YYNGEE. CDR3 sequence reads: CASNGGRGTNEKLFF. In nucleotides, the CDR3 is TGTGCCAGCAACGGAGGTCGGGGAACTAATGAAAAACTGTTTTTT.

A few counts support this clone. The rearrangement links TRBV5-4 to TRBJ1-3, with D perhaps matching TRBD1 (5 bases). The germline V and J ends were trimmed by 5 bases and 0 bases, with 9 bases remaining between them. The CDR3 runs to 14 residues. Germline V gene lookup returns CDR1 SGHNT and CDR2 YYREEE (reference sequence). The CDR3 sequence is CASSPGGSGNTIYF. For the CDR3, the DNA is TGTGCCAGCAGTCCCGGGGGCTCTGGAAACACCATATATTTT.

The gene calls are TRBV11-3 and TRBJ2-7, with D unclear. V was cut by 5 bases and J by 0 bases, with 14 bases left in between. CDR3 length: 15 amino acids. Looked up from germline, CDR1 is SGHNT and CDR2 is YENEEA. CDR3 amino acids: CASSPFYPPSYEQYF. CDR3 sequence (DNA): TGTGCCAGCAGCCCGTTCTACCCCCCCTCCTACGAGCAGTACTTC.

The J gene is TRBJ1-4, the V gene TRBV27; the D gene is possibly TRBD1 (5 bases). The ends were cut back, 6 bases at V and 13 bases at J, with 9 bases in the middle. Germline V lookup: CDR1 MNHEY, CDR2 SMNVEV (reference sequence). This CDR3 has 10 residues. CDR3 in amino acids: CASRTAGLFF. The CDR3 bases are TGTGCCAGCAGGACAGCGGGACTGTTTTTT.

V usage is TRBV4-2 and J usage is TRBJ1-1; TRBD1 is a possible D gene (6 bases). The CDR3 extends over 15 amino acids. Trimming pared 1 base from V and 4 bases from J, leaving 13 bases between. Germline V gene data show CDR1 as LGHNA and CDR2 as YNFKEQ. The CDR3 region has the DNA TGTGCCAGCAGCCAAGTTTCAGGGGTAAGCACTGAAGCTTTCTTT. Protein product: CASSQVSGVSTEAFF.

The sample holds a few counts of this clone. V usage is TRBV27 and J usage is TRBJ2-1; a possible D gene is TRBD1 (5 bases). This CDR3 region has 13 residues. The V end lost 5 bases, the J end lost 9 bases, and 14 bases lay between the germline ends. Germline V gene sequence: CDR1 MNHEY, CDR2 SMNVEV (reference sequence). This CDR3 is CASSTRTQGEQFF. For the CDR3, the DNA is TGTGCCAGCAGTACCCGCACCCAGGGTGAGCAGTTCTTC.

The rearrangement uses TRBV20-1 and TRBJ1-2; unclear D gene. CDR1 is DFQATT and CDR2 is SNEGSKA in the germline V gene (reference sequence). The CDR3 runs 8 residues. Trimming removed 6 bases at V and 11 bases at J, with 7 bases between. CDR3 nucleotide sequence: TGCAGTGCCCCGAGGTACACCTTC. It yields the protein CSAPRYTF.

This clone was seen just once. CDR3 DNA: TGTGCCAGCAGCTGGCCGGGACTACCCACATCCAATGAGCAGTTCTTC. Its protein product is CASSWPGLPTSNEQFF. This chain uses TRBV7-8 with TRBJ2-1, with 7 bases aligning to TRBD2. The CDR3 spans 16 residues. The germline gives CDR1 SGHVS, CDR2 FQNEAQ. V shed 4 bases and J 6 bases; nucleotides not matched to a gene: 12.

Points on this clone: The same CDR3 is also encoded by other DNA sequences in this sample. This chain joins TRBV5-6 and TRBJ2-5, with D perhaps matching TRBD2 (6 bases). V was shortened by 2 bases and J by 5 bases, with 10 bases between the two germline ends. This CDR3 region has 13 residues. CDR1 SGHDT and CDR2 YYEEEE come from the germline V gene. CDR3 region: CASSFRGGETQYF. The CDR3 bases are TGTGCCAGCAGCTTTAGGGGAGGTGAGACCCAGTACTTC.

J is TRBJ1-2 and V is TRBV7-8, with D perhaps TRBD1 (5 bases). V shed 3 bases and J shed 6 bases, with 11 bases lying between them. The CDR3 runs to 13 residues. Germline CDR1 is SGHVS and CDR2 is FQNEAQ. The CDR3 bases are TGTGCCAGCAGCTTGGGTGGGGGGGATGGCTACACCTTC. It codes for CASSLGGGDGYTF.

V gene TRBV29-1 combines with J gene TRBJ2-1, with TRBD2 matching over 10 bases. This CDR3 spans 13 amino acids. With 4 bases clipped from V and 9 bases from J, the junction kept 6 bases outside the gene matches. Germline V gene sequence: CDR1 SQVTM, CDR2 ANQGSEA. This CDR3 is CSVGSGGASEQFF. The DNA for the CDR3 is TGCAGCGTTGGAAGCGGGGGGGCAAGTGAGCAGTTCTTC.

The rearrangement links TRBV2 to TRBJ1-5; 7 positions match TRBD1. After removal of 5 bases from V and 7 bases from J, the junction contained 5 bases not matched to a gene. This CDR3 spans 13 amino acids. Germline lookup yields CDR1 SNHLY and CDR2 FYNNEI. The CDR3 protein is CASSSTGPQPQHF. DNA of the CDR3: TGTGCCAGCAGTTCGACAGGGCCACAGCCCCAGCATTTT.

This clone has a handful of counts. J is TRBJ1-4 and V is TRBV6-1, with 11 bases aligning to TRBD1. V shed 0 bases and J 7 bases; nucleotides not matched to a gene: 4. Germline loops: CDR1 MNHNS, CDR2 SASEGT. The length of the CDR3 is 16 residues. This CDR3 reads CASSEAAGTGGEKLFF. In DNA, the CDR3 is TGTGCCAGCAGTGAAGCAGCCGGGACAGGGGGTGAAAAACTGTTTTTT.

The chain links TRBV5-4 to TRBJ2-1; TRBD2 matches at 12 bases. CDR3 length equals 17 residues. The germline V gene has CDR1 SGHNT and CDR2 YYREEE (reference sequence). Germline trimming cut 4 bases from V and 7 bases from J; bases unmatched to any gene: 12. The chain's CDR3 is CASSAGTSGPEGNEQFF. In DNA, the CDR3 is TGTGCCAGCAGCGCCGGGACTAGCGGGCCCGAGGGGAATGAGCAGTTCTTC.

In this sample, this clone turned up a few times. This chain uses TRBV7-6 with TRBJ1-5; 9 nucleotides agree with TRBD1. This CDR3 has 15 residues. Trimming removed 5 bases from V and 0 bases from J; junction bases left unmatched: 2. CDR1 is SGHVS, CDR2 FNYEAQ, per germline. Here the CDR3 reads CASSRGQGSNQPQHF. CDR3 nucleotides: TGTGCCAGCAGCCGGGGACAGGGTAGCAATCAGCCCCAGCATTTT.